The source of this TCR beta chain is a study of CD8+ T cells in alopecia areata. Across the whole study: A regimen of oral tofacitinib, 5 to 10 mg twice daily, was given to treated patients.

This sample's treatment: oral pan-JAK inhibitor, 5-10 mg twice daily. Lesional scalp punch biopsies and peripheral blood came from alopecia areata patients. V was cut by 1 base and J by 3 bases, with 8 bases left in between. Germline loops: CDR1 SGHDN, CDR2 FVKESK. CDR3 length equals 14 residues. Following extraction, RNA underwent reverse transcription to cDNA, which served as the sequencing template. Clones were sequenced by immunoSEQ multiplex PCR, and TCRdb holds only the in-frame ones, with some missing. The data hold some 88,000 clones, with 44% observed a single time. This sequence was found in a human donor with alopecia areata. The chain links TRBV14 to TRBJ2-3; unclear D gene. The input for sequencing was CD8+ T cells sorted from blood, taken at week 24, from a patient treated with tofacitinib. CDR3 DNA sequence: TGTGCCAGCAGCCAAGGGCTGGGAACAGATACGCAGTATTTT. Residues: CASSQGLGTDTQYF. Full variable domain (remainder filled in from reference TRBV14 and TRBJ2-3): EAGVTQFPSHSVIEKGQTVTLRCDPISGHDNLYWYRRVMGKEIKFLLHFVKESKQDESGMPNNRFLAERTGGTYSTLKVQPAELEDSGVYFCASSQGLGTDTQYFGPGTRLTVL.